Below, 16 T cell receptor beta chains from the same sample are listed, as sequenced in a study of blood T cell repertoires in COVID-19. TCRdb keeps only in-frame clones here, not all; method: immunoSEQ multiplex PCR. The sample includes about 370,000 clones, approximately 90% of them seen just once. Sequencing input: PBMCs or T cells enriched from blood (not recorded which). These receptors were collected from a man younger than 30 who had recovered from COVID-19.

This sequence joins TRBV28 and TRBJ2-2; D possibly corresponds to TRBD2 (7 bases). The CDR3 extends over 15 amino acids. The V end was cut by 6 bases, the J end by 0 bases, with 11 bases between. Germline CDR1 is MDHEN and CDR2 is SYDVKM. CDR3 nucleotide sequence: TGTGCCAGCAGGTCGGGGGGCCCGAACACCGGGGAGCTGTTTTTT. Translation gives CASRSGGPNTGELFF.

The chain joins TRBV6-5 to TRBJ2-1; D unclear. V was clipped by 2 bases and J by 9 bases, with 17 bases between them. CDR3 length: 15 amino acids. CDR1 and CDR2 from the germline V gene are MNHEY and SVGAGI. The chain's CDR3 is CASSYLAFDVAEQFF. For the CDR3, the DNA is TGTGCCAGCAGTTACCTGGCCTTCGATGTCGCTGAGCAGTTCTTC.

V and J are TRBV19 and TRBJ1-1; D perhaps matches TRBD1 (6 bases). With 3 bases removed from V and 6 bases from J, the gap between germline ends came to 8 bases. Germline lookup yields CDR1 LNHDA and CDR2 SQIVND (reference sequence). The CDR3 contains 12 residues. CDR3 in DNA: TGTGCCAGTAGTATCGCAGGGGCTGAAGCTTTCTTT. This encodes CASSIAGAEAFF.

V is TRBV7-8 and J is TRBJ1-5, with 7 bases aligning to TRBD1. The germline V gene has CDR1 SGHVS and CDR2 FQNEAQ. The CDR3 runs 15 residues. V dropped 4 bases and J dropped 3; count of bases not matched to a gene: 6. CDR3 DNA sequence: TGTGCCAGCAGCTGGATGGGACAGATCAATCAGCCCCAGCATTTT. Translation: CASSWMGQINQPQHF.

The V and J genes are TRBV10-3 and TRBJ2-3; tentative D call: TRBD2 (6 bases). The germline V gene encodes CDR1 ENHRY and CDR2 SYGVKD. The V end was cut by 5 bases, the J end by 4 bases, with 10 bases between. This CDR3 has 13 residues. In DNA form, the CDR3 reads TGTGCCATCAGTATCGGAGGGGCAGATACGCAGTATTTT. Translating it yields CAISIGGADTQYF.

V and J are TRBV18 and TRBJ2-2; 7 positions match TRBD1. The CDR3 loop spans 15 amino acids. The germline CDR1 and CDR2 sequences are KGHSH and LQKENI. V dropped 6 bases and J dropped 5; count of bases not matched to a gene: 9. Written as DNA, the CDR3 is TGTGCCAGCTCCCCCTCAGGGGGAAGGACCGGGGAGCTGTTTTTT. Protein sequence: CASSPSGGRTGELFF.

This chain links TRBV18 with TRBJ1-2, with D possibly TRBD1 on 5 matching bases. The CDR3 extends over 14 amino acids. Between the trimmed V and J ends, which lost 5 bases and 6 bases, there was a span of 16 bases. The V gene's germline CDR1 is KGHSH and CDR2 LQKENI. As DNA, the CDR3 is TGTGCCAGCTCAGCCGGGTCGGGGGGAAATGGCTACACCTTC. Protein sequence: CASSAGSGGNGYTF. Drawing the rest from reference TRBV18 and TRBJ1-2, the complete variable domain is NAGVMQNPRHLVRRRGQEARLRCSPMKGHSHVYWYRQLPEEGLKFMVYLQKENIIDESGMPKERFSAEFPKEGPSILRIQQVVRGDSAAYFCASSAGSGGNGYTFGSGTRLTVV.

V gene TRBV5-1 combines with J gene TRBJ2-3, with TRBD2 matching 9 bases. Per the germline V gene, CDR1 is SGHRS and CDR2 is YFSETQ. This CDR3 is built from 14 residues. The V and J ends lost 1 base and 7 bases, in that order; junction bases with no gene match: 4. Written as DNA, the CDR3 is TGCGCCAGCAGCTTGCTAGCGGGGAAGAATACGCAGTATTTT. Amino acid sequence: CASSLLAGKNTQYF.

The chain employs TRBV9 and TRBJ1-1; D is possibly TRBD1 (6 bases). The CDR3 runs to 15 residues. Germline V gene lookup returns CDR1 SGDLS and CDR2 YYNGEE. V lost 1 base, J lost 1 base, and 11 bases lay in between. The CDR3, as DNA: TGTGCCAGCAGCGTACGGGACACCTGGAACACTGAAGCTTTCTTT. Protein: CASSVRDTWNTEAFF.

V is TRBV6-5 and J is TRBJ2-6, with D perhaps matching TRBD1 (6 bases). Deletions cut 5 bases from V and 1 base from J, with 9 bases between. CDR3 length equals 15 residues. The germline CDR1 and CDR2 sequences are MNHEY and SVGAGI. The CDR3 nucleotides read TGTGCCAGCAGTCGCAGGGGTTCTGGGGCCAACGTCCTGACTTTC. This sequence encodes CASSRRGSGANVLTF.

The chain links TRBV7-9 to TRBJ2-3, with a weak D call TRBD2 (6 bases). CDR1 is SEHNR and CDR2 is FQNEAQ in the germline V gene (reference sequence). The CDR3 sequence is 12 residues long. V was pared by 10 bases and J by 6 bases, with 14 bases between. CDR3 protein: CATSEGSDTQYF. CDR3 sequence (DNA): TGTGCCACCTCGGAGGGTTCCGATACGCAGTATTTT.

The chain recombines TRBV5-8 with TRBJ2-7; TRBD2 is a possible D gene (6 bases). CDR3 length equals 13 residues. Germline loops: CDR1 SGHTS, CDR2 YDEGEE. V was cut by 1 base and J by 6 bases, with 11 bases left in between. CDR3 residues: CASSLKGGTEQYF. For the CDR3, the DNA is TGTGCCAGCAGCTTGAAGGGCGGGACCGAGCAGTACTTC.

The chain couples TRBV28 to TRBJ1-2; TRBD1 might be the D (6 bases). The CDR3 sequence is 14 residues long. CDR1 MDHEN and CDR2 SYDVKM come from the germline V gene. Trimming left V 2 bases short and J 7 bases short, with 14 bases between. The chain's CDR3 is CASSLRGGAGGYTF. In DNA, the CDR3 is TGTGCCAGCAGTTTAAGGGGGGGCGCCGGTGGCTACACCTTC.

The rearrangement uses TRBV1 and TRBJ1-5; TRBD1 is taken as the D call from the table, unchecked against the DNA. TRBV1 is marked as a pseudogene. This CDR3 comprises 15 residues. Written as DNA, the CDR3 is TGCACCAGCAACCGAAGCGGACAGAGATATCAGCCCCAGCATTTT. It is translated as CTSNRSGQRYQPQHF.

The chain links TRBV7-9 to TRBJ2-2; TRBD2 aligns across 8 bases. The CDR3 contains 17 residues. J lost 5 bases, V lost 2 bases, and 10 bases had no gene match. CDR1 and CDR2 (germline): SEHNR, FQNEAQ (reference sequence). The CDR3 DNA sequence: TGTGCCAGCAGCTTAAGACTGGCGGGGGGCTGGACCGGGGAGCTGTTTTTT. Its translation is CASSLRLAGGWTGELFF.

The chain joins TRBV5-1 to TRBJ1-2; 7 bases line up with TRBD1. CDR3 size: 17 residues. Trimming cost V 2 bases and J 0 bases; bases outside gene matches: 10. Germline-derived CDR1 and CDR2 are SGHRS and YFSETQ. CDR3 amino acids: CASSFNGQAHPNYGYTF. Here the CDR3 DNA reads TGCGCCAGCAGCTTTAATGGACAGGCCCACCCTAACTATGGCTACACCTTC.